The clone carrying this T cell receptor (beta chain) showed up just a few times. This specimen comes from a study of blood T cell repertoires in COVID-19. Study in general: Specimens from acute and convalescent COVID-19 originated in the United States, Italy and Spain.

Per the original data handling: Amplified reference gene primers provided the basis for estimating nucleated cell counts. Sequencing was performed with immunoSEQ multiplex PCR; in TCRdb, only in-frame clones are kept and a portion is missing. The V and J calls and clone size were taken over from that table, and D and trimming were inferred from the DNA. The sample holds about 160,000 clones, about 92% seen once. Seattle's cohort entered during active infection and was followed longitudinally. The ends were cut back, 6 bases at V and 5 bases at J, with 10 bases in the middle. The length of the CDR3 is 11 residues. Germline assignment: CDR1 SQVTM and CDR2 ANQGSEA.

This TCR was recovered from a man aged 25 to 40 with COVID-19, enrolled during active disease. The sequenced sample consisted of peripheral blood. The chain is built from TRBV29-1 and TRBJ1-1, with D perhaps matching TRBD1 (6 bases). Here the CDR3 reads CSVRQGTEAFF. DNA for the CDR3: TGCAGCGTACGGCAGGGGACTGAAGCTTTCTTT.